This TCR beta chain was captured by sequencing in a study of T cell changes during pregnancy in multiple sclerosis (dated by TCRdb to between 2018 and 2021). Regarding the research as a whole: Changes in the T cell repertoire over the course of pregnancy were examined in this study in women with multiple sclerosis.

Trimming leaves V shorter by 0 bases and J shorter by 4 bases, with the junction holding 3 bases beyond the gene matches. The CDR3 runs 15 residues from the cysteine to the phenylalanine. Only the CDR3 DNA is retained, 45 bases long and in frame from the first base. The germline V gene provides CDR1 SGHTA and CDR2 FQGTGA. Preparation of the library involved the immunoSEQ multiplex PCR assay. Entries here come from immuneACCESS through TCRdb and include only in-frame sequences with V and J called. Some clones fail to appear in such tables; in the studies checked, an unresolved V gene covers under half of the shortfall, and the cause of the remainder is unknown. In this sample the table shows under 75,000 clones, roughly 91% of which occur a single time. 0.29% of the sample lies in the top ten. Comment on this clone: The antigen this receptor binds is unknown. No base quality values were provided; no much bigger clone lies one nucleotide off.

The sequence is built from TRBV7-3 and TRBJ2-3, and TRBD2 matches 8 of the central bases. The TCR comes from a female donor with multiple sclerosis, enrolled in a pregnancy study. This specimen was CD4+ T cells from peripheral blood mononuclear cells, taken after pregnancy. CDR3 region: CASSLTGGAPDTQYF. In nucleotide form, the sequence is TGTGCCAGCAGCTTAACCGGGGGGGCACCAGATACGCAGTATTTT.